The 26 T cell receptor beta chains below all came from one sample that was sequenced in a study of blood T cell repertoires in COVID-19 (dated by TCRdb to 2018 to 2020). Library construction relied on the immunoSEQ multiplex PCR assay. The clones in this table, taken by TCRdb from immuneACCESS, are in-frame only. Not every clone is retained; where verified, under half of the shortfall comes from an unresolved V gene, and the cause of the rest is unknown. The sample table holds 150,000 or so clones, of which roughly 73% were seen once. The ten biggest clones cover about 8.4% of the sample. Sample: peripheral blood. Every receptor here comes from a woman aged 45-60 years with active or convalescent COVID-19.

This clone was picked up one time. The V call is TRBV6-6, the J call TRBJ1-2; 10 bases are shared with TRBD1. This CDR3 has 17 amino acids. CDR1 is MNHNY, CDR2 SVGAGI, per germline (reference sequence). The J segment lost 8 bases and the V segment lost 5 bases, leaving 17 bases of the junction unmatched. CDR3 coding DNA: TGTGCCAGCAGTCATCGCCGCCGGGACAGGGGTTGGAAGGGCTACACCTTC. Protein sequence: CASSHRRRDRGWKGYTF.

The chain recombines TRBV19 with TRBJ2-7; 8 nucleotides agree with TRBD2. The ends lost 6 bases at V and 4 bases at J; junction bases unmatched: 8. Germline V CDR1 and CDR2: LNHDA, SQIVND (reference sequence). This CDR3 has 14 residues. This chain's CDR3 is CASSPGLGRYEQYF. The CDR3 DNA reads as TGTGCCAGTAGCCCGGGACTAGGGAGGTACGAGCAGTACTTC. The full variable domain, with the rest looked up from reference TRBV19 and TRBJ2-7, is DGGITQSPKYLFRKEGQNVTLSCEQNLNHDAMYWYRQDPGQGLRLIYYSQIVNDFQKGDIAEGYSVSREKKESFPLTVTSAQKNPTAFYLCASSPGLGRYEQYFGPGTRLTVT.

This clone appeared once. The chain recombines TRBV7-9 with TRBJ1-2, with D maybe TRBD1 (6 bases). From germline, CDR1 is SEHNR and CDR2 FQNEAQ (reference sequence). V was trimmed by 7 bases and J by 7 bases, leaving 16 bases between them. The CDR3 consists of 13 residues. CDR3 region: CASIGGGVLGYTF. The CDR3 nucleotides read TGTGCCAGCATAGGAGGGGGGGTCCTTGGCTACACCTTC. Full variable domain (missing parts from reference TRBV7-9 and TRBJ1-2): DTGVSQNPRHKITKRGQNVTFRCDPISEHNRLYWYRQTLGQGPEFLTYFQNEAQLEKSRLLSDRFSAERPKGSFSTLEIQRTEQGDSAMYLCASIGGGVLGYTFGSGTRLTVV.

The chain carries TRBV3-1 (or the pseudogene TRBV3-2) and TRBJ2-5; TRBD2 is a possible D gene (6 bases). CDR1 and CDR2 (germline): LGHDT, YNNKEL (reference sequence). Deletions cut 0 bases from V and 5 bases from J, with 16 bases between. CDR3 length equals 16 residues. CDR3 protein: CASSQDSTRGGETQYF. As DNA, the CDR3 is TGTGCCAGCAGCCAAGACTCGACCCGAGGAGGGGAGACCCAGTACTTC.

As to this clone: The sample carries other DNA sequences with the same CDR3. This chain uses TRBV7-2 with TRBJ2-1; D gene unclear. The CDR3 sequence is 13 residues long. The V gene lost 1 base and the J gene lost 6 bases, with 7 bases spanning the gap. The germline V gene has CDR1 SGHTA and CDR2 FQGNSA. The CDR3 nucleotides are TGTGCCAGCAGCTTAGGACAATTCAATGAGCAGTTCTTC. Its translation: CASSLGQFNEQFF. Supplemented by reference TRBV7-2 and TRBJ2-1, the full variable domain reads GAGVSQSPSNKVTEKGKDVELRCDPISGHTALYWYRQSLGQGLEFLIYFQGNSAPDKSGLPSDRFSAERTGGSVSTLTIQRTQQEDSAVYLCASSLGQFNEQFFGPGTRLTVL.

This rearrangement joins TRBV7-9 to TRBJ2-7; TRBD2 matches 8 bases. The CDR3 has 15 residues. In germline, CDR1 is SEHNR, CDR2 FQNEAQ (reference sequence). Trimming removed 5 bases from V and 5 bases from J; junction bases left unmatched: 11. The CDR3 nucleotides read TGTGCCAGCAGCCCGAATGGCGGGAGGACGGACGAGCAGTACTTC. Protein sequence: CASSPNGGRTDEQYF.

In this sample, this clone turned up a few times. V and J are TRBV11-2 and TRBJ2-2; D is possibly TRBD1 (6 bases). Germline V gene data show CDR1 as SGHAT and CDR2 as FQNNGV. The CDR3 consists of 12 residues. Deletions cut 6 bases from V and 6 bases from J, with 8 bases between. The CDR3 coding sequence is TGTGCCAGCAGAAGGACAGCCGGGGAGCTGTTTTTT. Its translation: CASRRTAGELFF.

V gene TRBV30 combines with J gene TRBJ1-4; 7 nucleotides align to TRBD1. The CDR3 loop spans 13 amino acids. V lost 6 bases and J lost 4; bases outside the gene matches: 5. Germline CDR1 reads GTSNPN; CDR2 reads SVGIG (reference sequence). CDR3 in DNA: TGTGCCTGTACAGGGGCCATTAATGAAAAACTGTTTTTT. Translating it yields CACTGAINEKLFF.

The genes are TRBV6-5 and TRBJ2-2; no firm D call. V lost 8 bases, J lost 3 bases, and 13 bases lay in between. The CDR3 sequence is 14 residues long. CDR1 and CDR2 from the germline V gene are MNHEY and SVGAGI. DNA for the CDR3: TGTGCCAGCGACATCCCGTCGGACACCGGGGAGCTGTTTTTT. This codes for CASDIPSDTGELFF.

J is TRBJ2-3 and V is TRBV2; 12 nucleotides agree with TRBD2. V lost 5 bases to trimming and J lost 14 bases; unmatched junction nucleotides: 26. This CDR3 contains 19 residues. The germline V gene encodes CDR1 SNHLY and CDR2 FYNNEI. DNA of the CDR3: TGTGCCAGCAGTTTACGACTAGCGGGAGCCCTTCAAAGCCAACAGCTCTGGTATTTT. Residues: CASSLRLAGALQSQQLWYF.

This chain uses TRBV28 with TRBJ2-7; D is ambiguous. Trimming cost V 8 bases and J 3 bases, with 8 bases left between them. The germline CDR1 and CDR2 sequences are MDHEN and SYDVKM. This CDR3 contains 11 residues. CDR3 in amino acids: CASRLNYEQYF. DNA for the CDR3: TGTGCCAGCCGACTCAACTACGAGCAGTACTTC.

This clone was observed a single time. The J gene is TRBJ1-2, the V gene TRBV29-1; 7 bases are shared with TRBD1. Germline V gene sequence: CDR1 SQVTM, CDR2 ANQGSEA. Trimming removed 7 bases from V and 5 bases from J; junction bases left unmatched: 7. This CDR3 region has 12 residues. This chain's CDR3 is CSATGTEYGYTF. CDR3 nucleotide sequence: TGCAGCGCAACCGGGACAGAATATGGCTACACCTTC.

CDR3 sequence (DNA): TGTGCCAGCAGTCCTGTAAATCAGCCCCAGCATTTT. It codes for CASSPVNQPQHF. The chain carries TRBV12-3 or TRBV12-4 and TRBJ1-5; D not resolved. This CDR3 has 12 residues. Trimming took off 5 bases at V and 4 bases at J, with 6 bases between the two ends.

The V call is TRBV5-1, the J call TRBJ2-2; D not certain. Trimming shortened V by 1 base and J by 4 bases, and 8 bases separated the two germline ends. CDR3 length: 14 residues. From germline, CDR1 is SGHRS and CDR2 YFSETQ. CDR3 region: CASSLPTATGELFF. CDR3 DNA sequence: TGCGCCAGCAGCTTGCCAACAGCCACCGGGGAGCTGTTTTTT.

CDR3 region: CASSEQGLFISYTF. The CDR3 DNA is TGTGCCAGCAGTGAACAGGGGCTCTTTATAAGCTACACCTTC. The chain employs TRBV2 and TRBJ1-2; a weak D match, TRBD1 (6 bases). Trimming took 2 bases from V and 9 from J, leaving 16 bases between them. CDR1 and CDR2 (germline): SNHLY, FYNNEI. This CDR3 has 14 residues.

This chain links TRBV10-3 with TRBJ2-7, with D possibly TRBD1 on 6 matching bases. Trimming left V 6 bases short and J 1 base short, with 7 bases between. Germline V CDR1 and CDR2: ENHRY, SYGVKD. CDR3 length equals 12 residues. The CDR3 loop reads CAIRDSSYEQYF. In DNA, the CDR3 is TGTGCCATCAGGGACAGTTCCTACGAGCAGTACTTC.

J is TRBJ1-5 and V is TRBV19; 7 bases agree with TRBD1. The CDR3 spans 18 residues. CDR1 LNHDA and CDR2 SQIVND come from the germline V gene (reference sequence). V shed 4 bases, J shed 0 bases, and the junction held 12 bases outside the gene matches. DNA of the CDR3: TGTGCCAGTAGTAGAAACCTAAAACAGGGGACTAGCAATCAGCCCCAGCATTTT. Its protein is CASSRNLKQGTSNQPQHF.

The chain uses TRBV29-1 and TRBJ1-1; 9 bases map to TRBD1. CDR3 length equals 13 residues. V trimming: 2 bases; J trimming: 9 bases; junction bases outside the gene matches: 7. Germline CDR1 reads SQVTM; CDR2 reads ANQGSEA. The chain's CDR3 is CSVELRQGGQAFF. The CDR3 region has the DNA TGCAGCGTTGAACTACGACAGGGGGGACAAGCTTTCTTT.

For the CDR3, the DNA is TGCGCCAGCAGCCCATATTCGGCAGGGGGATACAATGAGCAGTTCTTC. Translating it yields CASSPYSAGGYNEQFF. The chain employs TRBV5-1 and TRBJ2-1; TRBD1 matches 7 bases. V gave up 4 bases and J gave up 4 bases; unmatched junction bases: 11. Per the germline V gene, CDR1 is SGHRS and CDR2 is YFSETQ. This CDR3 spans 16 amino acids. Looking up the rest from reference TRBV5-1 and TRBJ2-1 gives the full variable domain: KAGVTQTPRYLIKTRGQQVTLSCSPISGHRSVSWYQQTPGQGLQFLFEYFSETQRNKGNFPGRFSGRQFSNSRSEMNVSTLELGDSALYLCASSPYSAGGYNEQFFGPGTRLTVL.

This clone was seen only once. The V call is TRBV18, the J call TRBJ1-5, with D uncertain. CDR3 length equals 16 residues. V was shortened by 2 bases and J by 2 bases, with 13 bases between the two germline ends. The germline V gene has CDR1 KGHSH and CDR2 LQKENI. The CDR3, as DNA: TGTGCCAGCTCACCAGGAGGGTCGATGGGCAATCAGCCCCAGCATTTT. Its protein product is CASSPGGSMGNQPQHF.

The chain recombines TRBV5-1 with TRBJ2-3; 8 nucleotides match TRBD2. V lost 4 bases and J lost 1; bases outside the gene matches: 5. The CDR3 is 15 residues long. The germline V gene encodes CDR1 SGHRS and CDR2 YFSETQ. CDR3 sequence: CASSPSSGGTDTQYF. CDR3 nucleotides: TGCGCCAGCAGCCCGAGTAGCGGGGGCACAGATACGCAGTATTTT. Full variable domain (rest looked up from reference TRBV5-1 and TRBJ2-3): KAGVTQTPRYLIKTRGQQVTLSCSPISGHRSVSWYQQTPGQGLQFLFEYFSETQRNKGNFPGRFSGRQFSNSRSEMNVSTLELGDSALYLCASSPSSGGTDTQYFGPGTRLTVL.

V and J are TRBV15 and TRBJ1-2; D uncertain. CDR1 and CDR2 from the germline V gene are LNHNV and YYDKDF (reference sequence). The CDR3 consists of 15 residues. Trimming left V 0 bases short and J 3 bases short, with 11 bases between. The CDR3: CATSRDKGRDYGYTF. The CDR3 region has the DNA TGTGCCACCAGCAGAGATAAAGGCCGGGACTATGGCTACACCTTC.

For this clone: At one end the junction does not follow the germline gene, possibly because of a read error. V usage is TRBV7-7 and J usage is TRBJ2-5, with 9 bases aligning to TRBD2. The germline V gene has CDR1 SSHAT and CDR2 FNYEAQ (reference sequence). The CDR3 sequence is 16 residues long. In nucleotides, the CDR3 is TGTGCTAGCAGCCCAATGGGTCTAGCGGGGAGAGAGACCCAGTACTTC. This codes for CASSPMGLAGRETQYF.

This clone was observed a few times. The J gene is TRBJ2-7, the V gene TRBV5-5; D perhaps matches TRBD1 (6 bases). CDR3 size: 16 residues. Germline CDR1 reads SGHKS; CDR2 reads YYEKEE (reference sequence). Trimming stripped 3 bases from V and 4 bases from J, with 20 bases between. This CDR3 reads CASSSQSGGGHYEQYF. In nucleotides, the CDR3 is TGTGCCAGCAGCTCCCAATCTGGGGGCGGCCATTACGAGCAGTACTTC.

This rearrangement joins TRBV7-3 to TRBJ2-1; TRBD2 aligns across 10 bases. The CDR3 sequence is 16 residues long. From germline, CDR1 is SGHTA and CDR2 FQGTGA. Losses at the gene ends were 2 bases for V and 9 bases for J; bases not matched to a gene: 10. This chain's CDR3 is CASSLLGAGGPVEQFF. In nucleotides, the CDR3 is TGTGCCAGCAGCTTATTAGGAGCGGGGGGGCCGGTTGAGCAGTTCTTC.

The chain is built from TRBV6-5 and TRBJ1-1; a possible D gene is TRBD1 (5 bases). Germline V gene data show CDR1 as MNHEY and CDR2 as SVGAGI. V was trimmed by 6 bases and J by 5 bases, leaving 19 bases between them. The CDR3 extends over 15 amino acids. Here the CDR3 reads CASSPVVGEGTEAFF. The CDR3 nucleotides read TGTGCCAGCAGCCCCGTAGTAGGGGAGGGGACTGAAGCTTTCTTT.